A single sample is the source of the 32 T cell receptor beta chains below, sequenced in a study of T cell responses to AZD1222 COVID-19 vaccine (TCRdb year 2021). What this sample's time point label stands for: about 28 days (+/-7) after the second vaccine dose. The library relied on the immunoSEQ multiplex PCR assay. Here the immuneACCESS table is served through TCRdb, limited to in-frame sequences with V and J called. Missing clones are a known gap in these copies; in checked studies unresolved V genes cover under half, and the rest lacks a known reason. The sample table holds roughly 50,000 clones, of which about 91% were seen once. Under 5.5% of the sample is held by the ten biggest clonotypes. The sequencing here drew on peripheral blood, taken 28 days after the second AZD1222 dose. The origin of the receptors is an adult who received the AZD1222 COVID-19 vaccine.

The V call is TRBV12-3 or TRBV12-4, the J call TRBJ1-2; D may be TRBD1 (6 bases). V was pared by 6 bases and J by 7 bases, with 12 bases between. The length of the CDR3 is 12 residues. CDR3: CASRAGVFGYTF. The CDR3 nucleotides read TGTGCCAGCAGGGCAGGGGTCTTTGGCTACACCTTC.

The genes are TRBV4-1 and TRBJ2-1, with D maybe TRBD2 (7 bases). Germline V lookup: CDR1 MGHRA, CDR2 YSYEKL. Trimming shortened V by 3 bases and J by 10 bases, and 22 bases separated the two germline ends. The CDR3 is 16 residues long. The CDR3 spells CASSHLPGGGGREQFF. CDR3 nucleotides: TGCGCCAGCAGCCACCTCCCGGGCGGCGGGGGCAGAGAGCAGTTCTTC.

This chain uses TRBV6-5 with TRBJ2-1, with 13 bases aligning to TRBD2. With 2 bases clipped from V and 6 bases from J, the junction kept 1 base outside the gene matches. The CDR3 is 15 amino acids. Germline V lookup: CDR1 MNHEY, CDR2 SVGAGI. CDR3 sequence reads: CASSYRLAGGNEQFF. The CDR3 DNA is TGTGCCAGCAGTTACAGACTAGCGGGAGGCAATGAGCAGTTCTTC.

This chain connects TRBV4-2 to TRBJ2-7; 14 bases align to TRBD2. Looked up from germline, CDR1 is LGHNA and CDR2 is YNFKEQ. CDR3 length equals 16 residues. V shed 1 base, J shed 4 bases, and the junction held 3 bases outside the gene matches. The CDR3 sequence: CASSQVGLAGGYEQYF. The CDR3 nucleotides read TGTGCCAGCAGCCAAGTTGGACTAGCGGGGGGTTACGAGCAGTACTTC.

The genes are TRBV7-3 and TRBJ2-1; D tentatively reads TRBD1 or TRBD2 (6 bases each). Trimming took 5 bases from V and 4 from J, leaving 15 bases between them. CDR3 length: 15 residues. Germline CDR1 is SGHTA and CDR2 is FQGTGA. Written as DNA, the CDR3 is TGTGCCAGCAGCCCCAGGGGCGGGGCATACAATGAGCAGTTCTTC. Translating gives CASSPRGGAYNEQFF.

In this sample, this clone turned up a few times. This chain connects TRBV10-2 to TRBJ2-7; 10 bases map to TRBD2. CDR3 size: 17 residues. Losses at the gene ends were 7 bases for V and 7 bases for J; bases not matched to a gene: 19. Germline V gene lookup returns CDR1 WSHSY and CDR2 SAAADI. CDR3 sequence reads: CASIGVLAGARSGEQYF. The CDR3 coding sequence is TGCGCCAGCATTGGTGTGCTAGCGGGAGCAAGATCGGGAGAGCAGTACTTC.

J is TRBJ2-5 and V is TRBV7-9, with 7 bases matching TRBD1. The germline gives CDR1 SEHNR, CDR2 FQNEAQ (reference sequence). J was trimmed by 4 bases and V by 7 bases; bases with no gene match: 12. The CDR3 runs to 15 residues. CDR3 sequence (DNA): TGTGCCAGCATCGAGGTAGGGGGCCCGGCAGAGACCCAGTACTTC. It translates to CASIEVGGPAETQYF.

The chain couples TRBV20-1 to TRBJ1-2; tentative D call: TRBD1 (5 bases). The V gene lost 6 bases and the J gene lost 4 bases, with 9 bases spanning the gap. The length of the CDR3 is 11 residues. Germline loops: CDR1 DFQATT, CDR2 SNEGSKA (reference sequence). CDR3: CSADSSYGYTF. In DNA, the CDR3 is TGCAGTGCCGACAGCAGCTATGGCTACACCTTC.

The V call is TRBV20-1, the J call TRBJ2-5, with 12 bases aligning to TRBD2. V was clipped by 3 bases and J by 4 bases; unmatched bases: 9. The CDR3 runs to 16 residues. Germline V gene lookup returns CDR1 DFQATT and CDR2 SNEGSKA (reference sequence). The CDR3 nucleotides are TGCAGTGCTAGTGGGCTAGCGGGGGGGCCGGGAGAGACCCAGTACTTC. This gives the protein CSASGLAGGPGETQYF.

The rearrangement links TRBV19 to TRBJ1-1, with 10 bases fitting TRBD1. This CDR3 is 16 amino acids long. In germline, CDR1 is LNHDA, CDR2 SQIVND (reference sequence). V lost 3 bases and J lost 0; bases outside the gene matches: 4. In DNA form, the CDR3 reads TGTGCCAGTAGTATCCCGACAGGGGGCGTGAACACTGAAGCTTTCTTT. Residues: CASSIPTGGVNTEAFF. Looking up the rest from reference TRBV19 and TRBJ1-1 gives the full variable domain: DGGITQSPKYLFRKEGQNVTLSCEQNLNHDAMYWYRQDPGQGLRLIYYSQIVNDFQKGDIAEGYSVSREKKESFPLTVTSAQKNPTAFYLCASSIPTGGVNTEAFFGQGTRLTVV.

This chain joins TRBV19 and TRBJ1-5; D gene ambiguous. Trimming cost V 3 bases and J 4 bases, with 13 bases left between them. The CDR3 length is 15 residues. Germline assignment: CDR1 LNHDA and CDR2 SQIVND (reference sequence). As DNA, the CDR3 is TGTGCCAGTAGTATCGGAACAGCTGGAAATCAGCCCCAGCATTTT. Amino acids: CASSIGTAGNQPQHF.

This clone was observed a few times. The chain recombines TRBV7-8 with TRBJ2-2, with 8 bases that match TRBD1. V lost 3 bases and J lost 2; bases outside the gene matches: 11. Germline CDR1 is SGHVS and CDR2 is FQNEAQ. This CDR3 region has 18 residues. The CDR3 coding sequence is TGTGCCAGCAGCTTCGCTGTGATCGGACAGGGAAACACCGGGGAGCTGTTTTTT. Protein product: CASSFAVIGQGNTGELFF. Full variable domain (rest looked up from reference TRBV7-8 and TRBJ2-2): GAGVSQSPRYKVAKRGQDVALRCDPISGHVSLFWYQQALGQGPEFLTYFQNEAQLDKSGLPSDRFFAERPEGSVSTLKIQRTQQEDSAVYLCASSFAVIGQGNTGELFFGEGSRLTVL.

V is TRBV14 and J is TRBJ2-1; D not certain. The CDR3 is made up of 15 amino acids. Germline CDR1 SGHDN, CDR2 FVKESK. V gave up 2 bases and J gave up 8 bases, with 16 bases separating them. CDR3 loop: CASSQSLMGRHEQFF. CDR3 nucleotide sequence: TGTGCCAGCAGCCAAAGCCTTATGGGCAGACATGAGCAGTTCTTC.

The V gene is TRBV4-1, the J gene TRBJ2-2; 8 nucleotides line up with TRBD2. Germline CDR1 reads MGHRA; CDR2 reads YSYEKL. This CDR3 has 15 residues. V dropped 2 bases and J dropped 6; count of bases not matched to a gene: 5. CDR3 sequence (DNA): TGCGCCAGCAGCCAACCAGCGCGGGGGGCCGGGGAGCTGTTTTTT. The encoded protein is CASSQPARGAGELFF.

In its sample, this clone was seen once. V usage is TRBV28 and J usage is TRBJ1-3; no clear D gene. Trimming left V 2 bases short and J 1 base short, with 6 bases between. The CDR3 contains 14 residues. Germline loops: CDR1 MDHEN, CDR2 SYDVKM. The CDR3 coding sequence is TGTGCCAGCAGTTTAGGAGATTCTGGAAACACCATATATTTT. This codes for CASSLGDSGNTIYF. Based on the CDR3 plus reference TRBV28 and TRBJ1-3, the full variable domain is DVKVTQSSRYLVKRTGEKVFLECVQDMDHENMFWYRQDPGLGLRLIYFSYDVKMKEKGDIPEGYSVSREKKERFSLILESASTNQTSMYLCASSLGDSGNTIYFGEGSWLTVV.

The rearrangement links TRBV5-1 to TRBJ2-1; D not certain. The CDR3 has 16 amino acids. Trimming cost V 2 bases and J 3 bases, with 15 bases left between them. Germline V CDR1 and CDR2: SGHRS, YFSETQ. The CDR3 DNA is TGCGCCAGCAGCTTTCGAGGATCCGGAGTCTACAATGAGCAGTTCTTC. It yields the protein CASSFRGSGVYNEQFF.

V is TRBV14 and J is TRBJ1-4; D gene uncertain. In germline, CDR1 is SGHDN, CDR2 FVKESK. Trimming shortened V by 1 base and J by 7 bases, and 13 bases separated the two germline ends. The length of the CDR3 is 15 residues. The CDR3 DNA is TGTGCCAGCAGCCAAGTGCGGGGAAGCGTTGAAAAACTGTTTTTT. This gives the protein CASSQVRGSVEKLFF.

The CDR3 DNA reads TGTGCCAGCAGCCAATTTGAGGGATCCGGGGAGCTGTTTTTT. Residues: CASSQFEGSGELFF. The chain employs TRBV3-1 (or the pseudogene TRBV3-2) and TRBJ2-2; D possibly corresponds to TRBD2 (5 bases). The CDR3 sequence is 14 residues long. In germline, CDR1 is LGHDT, CDR2 YNNKEL (reference sequence). V was pared by 2 bases and J by 6 bases, with 10 bases between.

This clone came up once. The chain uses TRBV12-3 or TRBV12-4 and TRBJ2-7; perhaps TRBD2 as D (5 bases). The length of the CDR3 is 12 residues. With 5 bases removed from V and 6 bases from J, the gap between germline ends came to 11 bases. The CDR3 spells CASSERVREQYF. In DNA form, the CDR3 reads TGTGCCAGCAGTGAGAGGGTTCGCGAGCAGTACTTC.

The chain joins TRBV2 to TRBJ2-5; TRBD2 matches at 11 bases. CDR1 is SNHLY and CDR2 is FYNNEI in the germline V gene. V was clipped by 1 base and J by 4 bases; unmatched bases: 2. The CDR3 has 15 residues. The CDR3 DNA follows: TGTGCCAGCAGTGAAGGGCTAGCGGGGGGAGAGACCCAGTACTTC. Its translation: CASSEGLAGGETQYF.

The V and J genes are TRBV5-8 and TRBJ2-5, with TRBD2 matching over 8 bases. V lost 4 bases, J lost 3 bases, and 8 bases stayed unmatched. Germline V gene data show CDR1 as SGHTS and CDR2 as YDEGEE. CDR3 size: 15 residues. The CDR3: CASSPYLGLEETQYF. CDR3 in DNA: TGTGCCAGCAGCCCCTATTTGGGACTAGAAGAGACCCAGTACTTC.

CDR3 nucleotides: TGTGCCAGCAGCCGAGGAAAGGGGCTGGCCGGGGAGCTGTTTTTT. Protein sequence: CASSRGKGLAGELFF. The genes are TRBV14 and TRBJ2-2; D is perhaps TRBD1 (5 bases). Germline-derived CDR1 and CDR2 are SGHDN and FVKESK. This CDR3 is built from 15 residues. Trimming cost V 4 bases and J 6 bases, with 15 bases left between them.

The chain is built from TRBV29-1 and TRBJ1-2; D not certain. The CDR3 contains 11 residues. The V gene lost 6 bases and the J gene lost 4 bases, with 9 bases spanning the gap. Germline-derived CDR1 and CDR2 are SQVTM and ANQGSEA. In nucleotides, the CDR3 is TGCAGCGTCAAGGGTGTCTATGGCTACACCTTC. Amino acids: CSVKGVYGYTF.

The CDR3, as DNA: TGTGCCAGCAGCCCCGACAGGGTAGAGACCCAGTACTTC. Translated: CASSPDRVETQYF. The rearrangement uses TRBV7-8 and TRBJ2-5, with 7 positions matching TRBD1. CDR3 length equals 13 residues. Germline lookup yields CDR1 SGHVS and CDR2 FQNEAQ. The V segment lost 5 bases and the J segment 4 bases; nucleotides outside the gene matches: 4.

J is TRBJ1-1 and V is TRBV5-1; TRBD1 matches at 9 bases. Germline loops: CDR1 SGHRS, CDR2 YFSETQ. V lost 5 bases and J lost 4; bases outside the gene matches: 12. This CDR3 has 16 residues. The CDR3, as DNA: TGCGCCAGCAGACCCGGGACAGGGTTGGCGGGCACTGAAGCTTTCTTT. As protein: CASRPGTGLAGTEAFF.

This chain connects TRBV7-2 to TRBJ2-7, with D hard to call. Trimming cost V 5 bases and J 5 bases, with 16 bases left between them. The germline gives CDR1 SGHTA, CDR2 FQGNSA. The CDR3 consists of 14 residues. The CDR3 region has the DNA TGTGCCAGCAGCCCCCCCGTCGGGTTGGACGAGCAGTACTTC. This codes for CASSPPVGLDEQYF.

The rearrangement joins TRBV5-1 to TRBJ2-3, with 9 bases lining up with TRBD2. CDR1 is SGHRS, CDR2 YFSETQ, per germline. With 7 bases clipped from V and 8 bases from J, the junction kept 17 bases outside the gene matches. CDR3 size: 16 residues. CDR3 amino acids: CASSNGDPSSGATQYF. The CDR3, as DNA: TGCGCCAGCTCGAATGGGGATCCGTCTAGCGGGGCTACGCAGTATTTT.

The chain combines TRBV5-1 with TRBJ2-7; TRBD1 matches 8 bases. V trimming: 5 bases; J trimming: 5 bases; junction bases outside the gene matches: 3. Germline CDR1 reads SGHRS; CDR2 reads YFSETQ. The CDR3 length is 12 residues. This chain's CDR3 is CASRLTGDEQYF. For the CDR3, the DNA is TGCGCCAGCAGGCTGACAGGGGACGAGCAGTACTTC.

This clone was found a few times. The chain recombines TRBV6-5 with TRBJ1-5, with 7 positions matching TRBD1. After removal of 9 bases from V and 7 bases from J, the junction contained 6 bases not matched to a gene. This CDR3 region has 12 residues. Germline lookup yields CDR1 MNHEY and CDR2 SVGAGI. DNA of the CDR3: TGTGCCAGTCTACGACAGGGCCAGCCCCAGCATTTT. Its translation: CASLRQGQPQHF.

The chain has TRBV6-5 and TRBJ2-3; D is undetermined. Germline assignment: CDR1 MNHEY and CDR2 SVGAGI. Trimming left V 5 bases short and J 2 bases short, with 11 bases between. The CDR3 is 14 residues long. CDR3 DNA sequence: TGTGCCAGCAGTCTTAGCCAGACCACAGATACGCAGTATTTT. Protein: CASSLSQTTDTQYF.

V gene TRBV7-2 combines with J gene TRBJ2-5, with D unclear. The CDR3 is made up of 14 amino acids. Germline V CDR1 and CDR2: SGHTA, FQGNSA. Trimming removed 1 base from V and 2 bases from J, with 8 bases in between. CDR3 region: CASSLGGVQETQYF. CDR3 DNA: TGTGCCAGCAGCTTAGGCGGAGTACAAGAGACCCAGTACTTC.

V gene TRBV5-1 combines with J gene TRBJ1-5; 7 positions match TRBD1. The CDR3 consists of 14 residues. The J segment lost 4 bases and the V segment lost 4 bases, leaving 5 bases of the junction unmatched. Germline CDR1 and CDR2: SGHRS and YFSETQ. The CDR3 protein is CASSIGTENQPQHF. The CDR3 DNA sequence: TGCGCCAGCAGCATAGGGACAGAAAATCAGCCCCAGCATTTT.